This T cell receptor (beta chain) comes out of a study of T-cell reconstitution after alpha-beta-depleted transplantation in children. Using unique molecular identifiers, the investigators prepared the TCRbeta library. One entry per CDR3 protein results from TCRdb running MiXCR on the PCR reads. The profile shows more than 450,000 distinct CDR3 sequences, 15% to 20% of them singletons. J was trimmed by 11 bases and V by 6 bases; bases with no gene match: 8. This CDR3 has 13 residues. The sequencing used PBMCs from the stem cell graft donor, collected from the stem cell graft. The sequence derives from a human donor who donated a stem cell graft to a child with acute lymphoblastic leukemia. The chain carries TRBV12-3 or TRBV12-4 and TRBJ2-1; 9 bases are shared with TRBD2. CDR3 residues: CASSLSGTSQQFF. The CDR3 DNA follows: TGTGCCAGCAGCCTGTCGGGGACTAGCCAGCAGTTCTTC.